The clone carrying this T cell receptor beta chain has just one count. Its cognate antigen is unknown. The source of the sample is a study of cytomegalovirus exposure and HLA in healthy donors. The germline gives CDR1 SGHVS, CDR2 FQNEAQ. Deletions cut 2 bases from V and 3 bases from J, with 10 bases between. The CDR3 is made up of 15 amino acids. The PCR made use of 60 Vbeta and 13 Jbeta primers. Data came from immunoSEQ multiplex PCR; TCRdb stores just in-frame clones and leaves some out. The sample has fewer than 180,000 clones; roughly 78% are singletons. The study's findings and limits: Later analysis reportedly placed an Asian-associated ancestry cluster below the roughly 700-donor mean in N-insertions. Sequencing depth roughly uniform across donors was assumed in presence/absence analyses. A later analysis linked a missense variant in DCLRE1C to the trimming of TCR beta V and J genes.

The origin of this receptor is a man aged 45-65 years in good health and CMV-seropositive. The rearrangement links TRBV7-8 to TRBJ2-2; maybe TRBD1 (5 bases). The material sequenced was PBMCs. Written as DNA, the CDR3 is TGTGCCAGCAGCTTAAGGCAGGGATACACCGGGGAGCTGTTTTTT. This sequence encodes CASSLRQGYTGELFF.